The 27 T cell receptor beta chains below come from one sample, sequenced in a study of T cell responses to AZD1222 COVID-19 vaccine. The repertoire was sequenced with immunoSEQ multiplex PCR; TCRdb's copy has only in-frame clones and lacks some. The profile shows about 110,000 clones, approximately 90% of them singletons. Sequenced material: peripheral blood, taken 28 days after the second AZD1222 dose. The receptors were gathered from an adult who received the AZD1222 COVID-19 vaccine.

The CDR3 here is CAWGQPNTNEKLFF. The CDR3 DNA is TGTGCCTGGGGACAGCCTAACACTAATGAAAAACTGTTTTTT. The chain is built from TRBV30 and TRBJ1-4, with D tentatively TRBD1 (6 bases). CDR1 is GTSNPN, CDR2 SVGIG, per germline (reference sequence). The CDR3 covers 14 residues. The ends were cut back, 5 bases at V and 2 bases at J, with 12 bases in the middle.

V and J are TRBV27 and TRBJ2-7, with TRBD2 as a possible D gene (6 bases). The CDR3 spans 14 residues. V was shortened by 10 bases and J by 0 bases, with 16 bases between the two germline ends. Germline lookup yields CDR1 MNHEY and CDR2 SMNVEV (reference sequence). CDR3 nucleotide sequence: TGTGCCACTTGGGGCGCCGGGAGCTCCTACGAGCAGTACTTC. It is translated as CATWGAGSSYEQYF.

The rearrangement links TRBV5-6 to TRBJ2-3; D possibly matches TRBD1 or TRBD2 (6 bases each). V was trimmed by 0 bases and J by 4 bases, leaving 9 bases between them. Germline V gives CDR1 SGHDT, CDR2 YYEEEE. The CDR3 extends over 14 amino acids. The CDR3 here is CASSLGGGPDTQYF. The DNA for the CDR3 is TGTGCCAGCAGCTTGGGAGGGGGGCCAGATACGCAGTATTTT.

The chain couples TRBV7-8 to TRBJ2-1; 9 bases line up with TRBD2. This CDR3 is 16 amino acids long. The germline gives CDR1 SGHVS, CDR2 FQNEAQ. V lost 1 base and J lost 2; bases outside the gene matches: 3. The CDR3 DNA sequence: TGTGCCAGCAGCTTAGGCCTAGCGGGACCCTACAATGAGCAGTTCTTC. Its translation: CASSLGLAGPYNEQFF. Combining the CDR3 with reference TRBV7-8 and TRBJ2-1 gives the whole variable domain GAGVSQSPRYKVAKRGQDVALRCDPISGHVSLFWYQQALGQGPEFLTYFQNEAQLDKSGLPSDRFFAERPEGSVSTLKIQRTQQEDSAVYLCASSLGLAGPYNEQFFGPGTRLTVL.

The sample holds one count of this clone. The V and J genes are TRBV5-6 and TRBJ2-1; TRBD1 matches at 8 bases. The J segment lost 5 bases and the V segment lost 0 bases, leaving 4 bases of the junction unmatched. Germline V gene data show CDR1 as SGHDT and CDR2 as YYEEEE. The CDR3 consists of 15 residues. CDR3 sequence: CASSLGWTGNNEQFF. The CDR3 DNA reads as TGTGCCAGCAGCTTGGGCTGGACAGGGAACAATGAGCAGTTCTTC.

The chain uses TRBV6-1 and TRBJ1-2; D gene ambiguous. The V end lost 1 base, the J end lost 6 bases, and 9 bases lay between the germline ends. Germline V CDR1 and CDR2: MNHNS, SASEGT. This CDR3 comprises 13 residues. The CDR3 sequence: CASSEGSWDGYTF. CDR3 nucleotides: TGTGCCAGCAGTGAAGGATCTTGGGATGGCTACACCTTC.

The V and J genes are TRBV7-2 and TRBJ2-7; 7 nucleotides align to TRBD2. Germline V CDR1 and CDR2: SGHTA, FQGNSA. The J segment lost 3 bases and the V segment lost 3 bases, leaving 5 bases of the junction unmatched. CDR3 size: 14 residues. This CDR3 reads CASSLGGVLYEQYF. CDR3 sequence (DNA): TGTGCCAGCAGCTTGGGGGGGGTCCTCTACGAGCAGTACTTC. The full variable domain, rest sourced from reference TRBV7-2 and TRBJ2-7, is GAGVSQSPSNKVTEKGKDVELRCDPISGHTALYWYRQSLGQGLEFLIYFQGNSAPDKSGLPSDRFSAERTGGSVSTLTIQRTQQEDSAVYLCASSLGGVLYEQYFGPGTRLTVT.

The V and J genes are TRBV25-1 and TRBJ2-2; D call uncertain. Per the germline V gene, CDR1 is MGHDK and CDR2 is SYGVNS. The CDR3 consists of 13 residues. Between the trimmed V and J ends, which lost 4 bases and 4 bases, there was a span of 7 bases. The CDR3 DNA is TGTGCCAGCAGTGTAGGGTTCACCGGGGAGCTGTTTTTT. Translation gives CASSVGFTGELFF.

This chain connects TRBV19 to TRBJ1-2, with D maybe TRBD1 (5 bases). There are 14 residues in the CDR3. Trimming removed 1 base from V and 7 bases from J, with 13 bases in between. Germline values: CDR1 LNHDA, CDR2 SQIVND (reference sequence). The CDR3 is CASSIGDSVIGYTF. The CDR3, as DNA: TGTGCCAGTAGTATAGGCGACAGCGTCATTGGCTACACCTTC.

This chain links TRBV5-1 with TRBJ1-1; a weak D match, TRBD1 (5 bases). The CDR3 extends over 14 amino acids. V dropped 3 bases and J dropped 7 bases, with 16 bases sitting between them. Germline CDR1 reads SGHRS; CDR2 reads YFSETQ. The CDR3 DNA sequence: TGCGCCAGCAGCTCGGGGCCCGAGAGGGGTGAAGCTTTCTTT. Residues: CASSSGPERGEAFF.

The rearrangement uses TRBV11-2 and TRBJ2-2; D is uncertain. CDR1 and CDR2 from the germline V gene are SGHAT and FQNNGV. This CDR3 spans 16 amino acids. V lost 1 base to trimming and J lost 0 bases, with 9 bases between them. CDR3 nucleotide sequence: TGTGCCAGCAGCTTAGCCGTTTCCGCGAACACCGGGGAGCTGTTTTTT. Amino acid sequence: CASSLAVSANTGELFF.

The chain is built from TRBV18 and TRBJ2-5; D unclear. The CDR3 covers 15 residues. The V end was cut by 0 bases, the J end by 2 bases, with 10 bases between. Germline values: CDR1 KGHSH, CDR2 LQKENI. CDR3 amino acids: CASSPPSLQQETQYF. Written as DNA, the CDR3 is TGTGCCAGCTCACCACCTTCACTCCAGCAAGAGACCCAGTACTTC.

The chain is built from TRBV14 and TRBJ2-3, with 7 bases aligning to TRBD2. Germline trimming cut 1 base from V and 2 bases from J; bases unmatched to any gene: 3. Germline values: CDR1 SGHDN, CDR2 FVKESK. The CDR3 covers 15 residues. This CDR3 reads CASSQVGGDTDTQYF. The CDR3 coding sequence is TGTGCCAGCAGCCAAGTGGGAGGGGACACAGATACGCAGTATTTT.

This clone appeared once. The J gene is TRBJ2-5, the V gene TRBV7-2, with D uncertain. This CDR3 contains 16 residues. Deletions cut 0 bases from V and 5 bases from J, with 16 bases between. Germline CDR1 and CDR2: SGHTA and FQGNSA. CDR3 DNA: TGTGCCAGCAGCTTAGCTCTTCTGGCTGCCTCGGAGACCCAGTACTTC. It yields the protein CASSLALLAASETQYF.

The chain recombines TRBV4-1 with TRBJ2-1, with unresolved D. From germline, CDR1 is MGHRA and CDR2 YSYEKL. The V gene lost 2 bases and the J gene lost 9 bases, with 8 bases spanning the gap. The CDR3 runs 12 residues. In nucleotides, the CDR3 is TGCGCCAGCAGCCAAATCGGGTTTGAGCAGTTCTTC. Its protein is CASSQIGFEQFF.

The chain combines TRBV6-6 with TRBJ1-2, with D hard to call. The CDR3 loop spans 15 amino acids. Germline loops: CDR1 MNHNY, CDR2 SVGAGI (reference sequence). Trimming removed 6 bases from V and 3 bases from J, with 17 bases in between. The CDR3 bases are TGTGCCAGCAGAATTCTAAGGACGGTGGACTATGGCTACACCTTC. It is translated as CASRILRTVDYGYTF.

The chain carries TRBV10-1 and TRBJ1-6; D remains ambiguous. Deletions cut 5 bases from V and 14 bases from J, with 13 bases between. In germline, CDR1 is WNHNN, CDR2 SYGVQD (reference sequence). CDR3 length equals 12 residues. Here the CDR3 DNA reads TGCGCCAGCAGTAATCACGGAGTGACCCTCCACTTT. Protein sequence: CASSNHGVTLHF.

This clone appeared once. The V call is TRBV6-5, the J call TRBJ2-5; possibly TRBD1 for D (5 bases). Looked up from germline, CDR1 is MNHEY and CDR2 is SVGAGI. The ends were cut back, 5 bases at V and 0 bases at J, with 7 bases in the middle. This CDR3 contains 13 residues. The CDR3 DNA reads TGTGCCAGCAGTAGGACAAACCAAGAGACCCAGTACTTC. Its translation: CASSRTNQETQYF.

The chain employs TRBV19 and TRBJ2-7; the D call may be TRBD1 or TRBD2 (6 bases each). CDR1 is LNHDA, CDR2 SQIVND, per germline (reference sequence). This CDR3 is built from 15 residues. With 1 base removed from V and 3 bases from J, the gap between germline ends came to 13 bases. The CDR3 coding sequence is TGTGCCAGTAGTATAGGAGGGGGGTCCGGCTACGAGCAGTACTTC. Encoded protein: CASSIGGGSGYEQYF. The full variable domain, its missing parts supplied by reference TRBV19 and TRBJ2-7, is DGGITQSPKYLFRKEGQNVTLSCEQNLNHDAMYWYRQDPGQGLRLIYYSQIVNDFQKGDIAEGYSVSREKKESFPLTVTSAQKNPTAFYLCASSIGGGSGYEQYFGPGTRLTVT.

The CDR3 DNA reads as TGTGCCAGCAGCTTCCAGGGATGGGACTATGGCTACACCTTC. Its translation: CASSFQGWDYGYTF. The chain joins TRBV5-4 to TRBJ1-2, with a weak D call TRBD1 (5 bases). Looked up from germline, CDR1 is SGHNT and CDR2 is YYREEE (reference sequence). V shed 2 bases and J shed 3 bases, with 11 bases lying between them. The CDR3 totals 14 residues.

The gene calls are TRBV28 and TRBJ2-3; 11 bases are a match to TRBD2. Trimming removed 6 bases from V and 4 bases from J; junction bases left unmatched: 9. This CDR3 has 16 residues. Per germline, CDR1 MDHEN and CDR2 SYDVKM. The CDR3 sequence is CASRETSGSQSDTQYF. The CDR3, as DNA: TGTGCCAGCAGAGAAACTAGCGGGAGTCAATCAGATACGCAGTATTTT.

The chain carries TRBV5-1 and TRBJ2-2; D not certain. Germline CDR1 and CDR2: SGHRS and YFSETQ. Trimming stripped 0 bases from V and 4 bases from J, with 4 bases between. This CDR3 has 13 amino acids. This CDR3 is CASSLGATGELFF. In nucleotides, the CDR3 is TGCGCCAGCAGCTTGGGTGCCACCGGGGAGCTGTTTTTT.

V and J are TRBV6-1 and TRBJ1-1; D is unresolved. The V gene's germline CDR1 is MNHNS and CDR2 SASEGT. The V and J ends lost 0 bases and 5 bases respectively, with 16 bases between them. This CDR3 spans 16 amino acids. CDR3 nucleotides: TGTGCCAGCAGTGAAGCGCGGTCAGCCAAAGGAACTGAAGCTTTCTTT. Its protein product is CASSEARSAKGTEAFF.

The V gene is TRBV2, the J gene TRBJ2-1, with 9 bases that match TRBD1. Trimming cost V 6 bases and J 15 bases; bases outside gene matches: 9. The germline V gene has CDR1 SNHLY and CDR2 FYNNEI. The CDR3 consists of 12 residues. The CDR3 DNA follows: TGTGCCAGCAGGGGGGACAGGGTAAGGTTGTTCTTC. It translates to CASRGDRVRLFF.

This chain uses TRBV5-1 with TRBJ1-2; TRBD1 aligns across 7 bases. The germline V gene encodes CDR1 SGHRS and CDR2 YFSETQ. This CDR3 is built from 15 residues. V trimming: 10 bases; J trimming: 0 bases; junction bases outside the gene matches: 12. The CDR3 loop reads CAPRTGAAANYGYTF. In nucleotides, the CDR3 is TGCGCCCCCCGGACAGGAGCCGCAGCTAACTATGGCTACACCTTC.

This clone was seen a handful of times. The chain carries TRBV19 and TRBJ2-7; D might be TRBD1 (6 bases). The CDR3 covers 16 residues. Germline V gives CDR1 LNHDA, CDR2 SQIVND (reference sequence). The V end lost 2 bases, the J end lost 3 bases, and 17 bases lay between the germline ends. Here the CDR3 reads CASSIPPGAANYEQYF. The CDR3 region has the DNA TGTGCCAGTAGTATACCGCCAGGGGCGGCCAACTACGAGCAGTACTTC.

The chain joins TRBV6-5 to TRBJ2-7, with TRBD1 identical over 8 bases. The J segment lost 7 bases and the V segment lost 5 bases, leaving 7 bases of the junction unmatched. Germline CDR1 reads MNHEY; CDR2 reads SVGAGI. The CDR3 has 13 residues. CDR3 nucleotide sequence: TGTGCCAGCAGTCGGGACAGGATGGGGGAGCAGTACTTC. It encodes CASSRDRMGEQYF.